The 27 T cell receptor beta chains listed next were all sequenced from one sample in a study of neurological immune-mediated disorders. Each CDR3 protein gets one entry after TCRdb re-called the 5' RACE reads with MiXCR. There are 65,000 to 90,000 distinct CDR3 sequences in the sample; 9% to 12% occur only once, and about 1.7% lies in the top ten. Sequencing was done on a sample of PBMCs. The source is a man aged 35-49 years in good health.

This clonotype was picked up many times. The CDR3 loop reads CASTPGPGYEQYF. In DNA, the CDR3 is TGTGCCAGCACCCCAGGGCCTGGCTACGAGCAGTACTTC. The chain joins TRBV7-9 to TRBJ2-7, with D possibly TRBD1 on 5 matching bases. The CDR3 is made up of 13 amino acids. Looked up from germline, CDR1 is SEHNR and CDR2 is FQNEAQ (reference sequence). Trimming left V 7 bases short and J 3 bases short, with 13 bases between.

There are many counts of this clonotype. The CDR3 DNA sequence: TGTGCCAGCAGTTTCGGCGGAGGCCCGAACACTGAAGCTTTCTTT. Protein product: CASSFGGGPNTEAFF. The gene calls are TRBV28 and TRBJ1-1; D unresolved. This CDR3 spans 15 amino acids. Between the trimmed V and J ends, which lost 3 bases and 1 base, there was a span of 12 bases. In germline, CDR1 is MDHEN, CDR2 SYDVKM.

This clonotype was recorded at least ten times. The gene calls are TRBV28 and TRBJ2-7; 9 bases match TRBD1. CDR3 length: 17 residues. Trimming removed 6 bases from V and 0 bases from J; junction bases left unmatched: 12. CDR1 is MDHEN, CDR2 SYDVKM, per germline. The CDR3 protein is CASRPSGQGSSSYEQYF. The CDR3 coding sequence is TGTGCCAGCAGACCCAGCGGACAGGGGTCCAGCTCCTACGAGCAGTACTTC.

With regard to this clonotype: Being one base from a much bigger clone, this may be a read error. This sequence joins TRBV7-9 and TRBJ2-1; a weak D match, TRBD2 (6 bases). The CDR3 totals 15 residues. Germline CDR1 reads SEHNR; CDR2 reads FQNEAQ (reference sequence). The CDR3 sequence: CAGSLEASAIGEQFF. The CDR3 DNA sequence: TGTGCCGGCAGCTTAGAAGCTAGCGCCATAGGTGAGCAGTTCTTC.

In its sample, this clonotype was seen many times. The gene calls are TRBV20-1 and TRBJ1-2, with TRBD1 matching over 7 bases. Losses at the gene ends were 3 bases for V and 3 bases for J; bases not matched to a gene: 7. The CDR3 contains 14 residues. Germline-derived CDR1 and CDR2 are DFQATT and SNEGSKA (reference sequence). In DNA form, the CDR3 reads TGCAGTGCTAGTGCCCCTACAGGGGACTATGGCTACACCTTC. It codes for CSASAPTGDYGYTF.

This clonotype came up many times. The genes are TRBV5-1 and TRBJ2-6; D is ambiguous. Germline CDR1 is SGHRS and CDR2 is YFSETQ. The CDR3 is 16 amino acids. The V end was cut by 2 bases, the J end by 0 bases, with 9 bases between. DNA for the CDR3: TGCGCCAGCAGCTTTTCGTGGAACTCTGGGGCCAACGTCCTGACTTTC. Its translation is CASSFSWNSGANVLTF.

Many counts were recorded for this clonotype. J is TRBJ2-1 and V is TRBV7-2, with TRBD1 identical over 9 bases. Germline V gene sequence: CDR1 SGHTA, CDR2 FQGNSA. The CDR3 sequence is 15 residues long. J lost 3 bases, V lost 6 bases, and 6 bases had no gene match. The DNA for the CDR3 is TGTGCCAGCAGACGGGACAGGGTGGACTACAATGAGCAGTTCTTC. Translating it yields CASRRDRVDYNEQFF.

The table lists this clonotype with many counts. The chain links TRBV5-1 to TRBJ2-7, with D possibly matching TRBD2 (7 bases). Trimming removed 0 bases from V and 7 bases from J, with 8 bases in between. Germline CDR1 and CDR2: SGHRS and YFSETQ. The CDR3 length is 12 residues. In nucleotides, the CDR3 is TGCGCCAGCAGCTTGGAGGGGGGGGAGCAGTACTTC. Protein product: CASSLEGGEQYF.

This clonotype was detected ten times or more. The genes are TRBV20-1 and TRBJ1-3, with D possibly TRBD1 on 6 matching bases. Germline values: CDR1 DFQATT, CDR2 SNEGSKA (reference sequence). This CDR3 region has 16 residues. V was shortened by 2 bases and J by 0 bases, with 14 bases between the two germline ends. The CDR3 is CSARRAGANSGNTIYF. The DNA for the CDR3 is TGCAGTGCTAGAAGGGCAGGGGCCAACTCTGGAAACACCATATATTTT.

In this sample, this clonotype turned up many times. The CDR3 protein is CASSPSDRDADTQYF. The CDR3, as DNA: TGTGCCAGCAGTCCGTCGGACAGGGACGCAGATACGCAGTATTTT. The chain links TRBV28 to TRBJ2-3, with 8 bases aligning to TRBD1. J gave up 4 bases and V 5 bases, and 8 bases lay outside the gene matches. The CDR3 runs 15 residues. Per the germline V gene, CDR1 is MDHEN and CDR2 is SYDVKM.

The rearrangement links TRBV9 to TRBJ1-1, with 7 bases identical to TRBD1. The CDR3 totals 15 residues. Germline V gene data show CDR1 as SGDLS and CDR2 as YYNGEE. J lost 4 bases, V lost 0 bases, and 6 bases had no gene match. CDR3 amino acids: CASSVEVGGGTEAFF. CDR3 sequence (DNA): TGTGCCAGCAGCGTAGAGGTAGGGGGCGGCACTGAAGCTTTCTTT.

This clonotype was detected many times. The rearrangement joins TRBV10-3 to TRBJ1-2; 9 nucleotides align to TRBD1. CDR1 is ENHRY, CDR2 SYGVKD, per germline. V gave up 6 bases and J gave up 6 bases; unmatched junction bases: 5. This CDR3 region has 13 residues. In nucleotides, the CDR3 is TGTGCCATCAGCTCCGGGACAGGGAATGGCTACACCTTC. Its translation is CAISSGTGNGYTF.

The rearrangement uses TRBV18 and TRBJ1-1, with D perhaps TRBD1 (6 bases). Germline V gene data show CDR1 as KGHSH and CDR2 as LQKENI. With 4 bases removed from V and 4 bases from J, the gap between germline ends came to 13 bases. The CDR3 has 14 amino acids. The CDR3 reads CASSRDLTGTEAFF. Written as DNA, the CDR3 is TGTGCCAGCTCACGTGATCTGACAGGCACTGAAGCTTTCTTT. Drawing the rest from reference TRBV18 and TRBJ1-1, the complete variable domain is NAGVMQNPRHLVRRRGQEARLRCSPMKGHSHVYWYRQLPEEGLKFMVYLQKENIIDESGMPKERFSAEFPKEGPSILRIQQVVRGDSAAYFCASSRDLTGTEAFFGQGTRLTVV.

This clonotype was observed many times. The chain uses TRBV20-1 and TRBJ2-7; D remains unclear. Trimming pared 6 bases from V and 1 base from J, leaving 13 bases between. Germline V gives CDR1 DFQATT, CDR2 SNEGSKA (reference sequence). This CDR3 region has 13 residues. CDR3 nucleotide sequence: TGCAGTGCCAGGACCCAGCCATCCTACGAGCAGTACTTC. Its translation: CSARTQPSYEQYF.

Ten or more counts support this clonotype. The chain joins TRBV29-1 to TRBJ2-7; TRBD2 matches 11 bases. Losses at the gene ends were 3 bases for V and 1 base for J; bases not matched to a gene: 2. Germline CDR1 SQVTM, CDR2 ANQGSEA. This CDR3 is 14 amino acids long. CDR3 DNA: TGCAGCGTTGAGGGACTAGCGGAATCCTACGAGCAGTACTTC. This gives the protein CSVEGLAESYEQYF.

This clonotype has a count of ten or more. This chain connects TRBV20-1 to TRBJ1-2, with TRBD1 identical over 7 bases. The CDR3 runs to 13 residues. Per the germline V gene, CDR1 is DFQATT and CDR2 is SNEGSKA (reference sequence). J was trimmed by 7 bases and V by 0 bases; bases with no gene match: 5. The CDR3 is CSAREEGATGYTF. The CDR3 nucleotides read TGCAGTGCTAGAGAAGAGGGGGCGACTGGCTACACCTTC.

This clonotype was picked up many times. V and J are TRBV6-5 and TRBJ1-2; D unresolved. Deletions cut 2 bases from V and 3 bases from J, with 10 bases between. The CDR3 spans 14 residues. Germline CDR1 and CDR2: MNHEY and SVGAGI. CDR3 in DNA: TGTGCCAGCAGTTACGGAGACATGGACTATGGCTACACCTTC. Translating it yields CASSYGDMDYGYTF.

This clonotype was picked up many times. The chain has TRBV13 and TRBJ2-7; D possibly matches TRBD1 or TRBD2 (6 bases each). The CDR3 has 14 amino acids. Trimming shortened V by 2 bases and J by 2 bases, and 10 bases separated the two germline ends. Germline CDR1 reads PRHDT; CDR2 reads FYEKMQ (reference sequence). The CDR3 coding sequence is TGTGCCAGCAGCTTATGGGGGGCCGCCTACGAGCAGTACTTC. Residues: CASSLWGAAYEQYF.

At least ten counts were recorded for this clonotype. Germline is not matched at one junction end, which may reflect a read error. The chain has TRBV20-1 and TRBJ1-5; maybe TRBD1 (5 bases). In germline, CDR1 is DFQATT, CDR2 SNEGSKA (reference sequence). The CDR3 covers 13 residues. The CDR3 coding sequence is TGCAGCGCTATAGAGGGGAAAAATCAGCCCCAGCATTTT. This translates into CSAIEGKNQPQHF.

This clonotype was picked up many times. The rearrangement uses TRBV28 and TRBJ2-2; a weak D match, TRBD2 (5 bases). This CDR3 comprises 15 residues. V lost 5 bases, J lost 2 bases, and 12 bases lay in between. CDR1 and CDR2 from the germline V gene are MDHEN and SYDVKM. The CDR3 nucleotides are TGTGCCAGCAGTCTCCTCGGGATAAACACCGGGGAGCTGTTTTTT. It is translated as CASSLLGINTGELFF.

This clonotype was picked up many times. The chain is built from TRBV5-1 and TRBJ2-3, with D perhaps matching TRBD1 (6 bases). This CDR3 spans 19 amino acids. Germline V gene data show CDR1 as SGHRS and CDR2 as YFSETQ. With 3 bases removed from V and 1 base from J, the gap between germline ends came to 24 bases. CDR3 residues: CASSSKGQFGAFGTDTQYF. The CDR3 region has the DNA TGCGCCAGCAGCTCGAAAGGACAGTTCGGGGCTTTTGGCACAGATACGCAGTATTTT.

Written as DNA, the CDR3 is TGTGCCAGCAGCCCCTCGGTTGAGGACCATGAGCAGTTCTTC. Translating it yields CASSPSVEDHEQFF. The gene calls are TRBV11-2 and TRBJ2-1; D gene uncertain. Trimming removed 5 bases from V and 8 bases from J, with 16 bases in between. There are 14 residues in the CDR3. Germline CDR1 and CDR2: SGHAT and FQNNGV. Using reference TRBV11-2 and TRBJ2-1 for the parts outside the CDR3, the full variable domain is EAGVAQSPRYKIIEKRQSVAFWCNPISGHATLYWYQQILGQGPKLLIQFQNNGVVDDSQLPKDRFSAERLKGVDSTLKIQPAKLEDSAVYLCASSPSVEDHEQFFGPGTRLTVL.

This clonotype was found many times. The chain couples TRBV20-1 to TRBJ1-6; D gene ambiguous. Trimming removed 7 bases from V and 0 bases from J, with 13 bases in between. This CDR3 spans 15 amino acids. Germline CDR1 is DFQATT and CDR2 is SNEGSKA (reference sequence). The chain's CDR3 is CSVWTGSSYNSPLHF. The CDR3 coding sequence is TGCAGTGTTTGGACGGGGAGCTCCTATAATTCACCCCTCCACTTT.

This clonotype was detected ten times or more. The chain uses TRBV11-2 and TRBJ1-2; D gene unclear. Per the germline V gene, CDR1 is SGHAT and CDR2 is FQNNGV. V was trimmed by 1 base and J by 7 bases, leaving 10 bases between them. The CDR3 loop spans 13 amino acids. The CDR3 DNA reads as TGTGCCAGCAGCTTAGGGGCAGTCGGTGGCTACACCTTC. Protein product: CASSLGAVGGYTF.

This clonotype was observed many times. In DNA form, the CDR3 reads TGTGCCAGCAGCTCGACAGGCACCGGGGAGCTGTTTTTT. Translation gives CASSSTGTGELFF. V is TRBV7-3 and J is TRBJ2-2, with a possible D match to TRBD1 (6 bases). The CDR3 totals 13 residues. Trimming removed 4 bases from V and 4 bases from J, with 7 bases in between. Germline loops: CDR1 SGHTA, CDR2 FQGTGA.

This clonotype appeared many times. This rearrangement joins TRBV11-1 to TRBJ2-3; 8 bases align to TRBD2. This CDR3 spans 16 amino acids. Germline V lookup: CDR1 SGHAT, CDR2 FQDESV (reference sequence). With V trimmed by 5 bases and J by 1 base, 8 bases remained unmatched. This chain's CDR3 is CASSLLAGGRTDTQYF. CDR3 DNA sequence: TGTGCCAGCAGCCTATTGGCGGGGGGACGCACAGATACGCAGTATTTT. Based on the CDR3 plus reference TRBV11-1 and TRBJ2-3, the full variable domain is EAEVAQSPRYKITEKSQAVAFWCDPISGHATLYWYRQILGQGPELLVQFQDESVVDDSQLPKDRFSAERLKGVDSTLKIQPAELGDSAMYLCASSLLAGGRTDTQYFGPGTRLTVL.

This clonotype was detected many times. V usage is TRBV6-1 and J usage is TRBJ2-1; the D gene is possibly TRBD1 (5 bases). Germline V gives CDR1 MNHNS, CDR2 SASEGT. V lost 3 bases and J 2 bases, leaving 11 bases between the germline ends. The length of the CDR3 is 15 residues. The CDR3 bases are TGTGCCAGCAGTGAGTACAGGATGGCCTACAATGAGCAGTTCTTC. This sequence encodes CASSEYRMAYNEQFF.